These 26 T cell receptor beta chains were all obtained from the same sample, sequenced in a study of shared clonotypes between healthy human individuals. Only CD45RO-negative cells positively selected for CCR7 counted as naive CD8 cells, so terminally differentiated effector memory CD45RA+ cells were excluded. Repertoires were generated with immunoSEQ multiplex PCR, while TCRdb's copy carries only in-frame clones and drops some. In the table there are about 680,000 clones, roughly 94% of which are singletons. The sample was naive CD8+ T cells sorted from blood. Receptor source: a man younger than 45 in good health.

This clone has just a few counts. The chain is built from TRBV7-2 and TRBJ1-2, with 7 positions matching TRBD1. Germline trimming cut 5 bases from V and 5 bases from J; bases unmatched to any gene: 11. This CDR3 is 15 amino acids long. Per germline, CDR1 SGHTA and CDR2 FQGNSA. The CDR3 bases are TGTGCCAGCAGCCCGAGGGGACAGAGAGATTATGGCTACACCTTC. It is translated as CASSPRGQRDYGYTF.

This chain joins TRBV18 and TRBJ1-1, with a weak D call TRBD1 (6 bases). CDR1 and CDR2 (germline): KGHSH, LQKENI. V was trimmed by 0 bases and J by 5 bases, leaving 10 bases between them. The CDR3 extends over 14 amino acids. CDR3 residues: CASSPPRGTTEAFF. CDR3 DNA: TGTGCCAGCTCACCACCGAGGGGGACTACTGAAGCTTTCTTT.

This clone was seen a single time. The chain joins TRBV7-8 to TRBJ2-1, with 11 nucleotides matching TRBD2. The CDR3 totals 17 residues. Germline V gene data show CDR1 as SGHVS and CDR2 as FQNEAQ. J lost 8 bases, V lost 3 bases, and 12 bases had no gene match. CDR3 bases: TGTGCCAGCAGCTTTCCTATTAGCGGGAGGGCCGGTCATGAGCAGTTCTTC. As protein: CASSFPISGRAGHEQFF.

The rearrangement uses TRBV27 and TRBJ1-2, with D uncertain. V was trimmed by 3 bases and J by 8 bases, leaving 10 bases between them. Germline-derived CDR1 and CDR2 are MNHEY and SMNVEV (reference sequence). The CDR3 runs 12 residues. The CDR3 reads CASSLDRRGYTF. The CDR3 DNA reads TGTGCCAGCAGTTTGGACCGTCGGGGCTACACCTTC.

Written as DNA, the CDR3 is TGTGCCACCAGATCCGATTCACACTGGGGCGGAGATTACAATGAGCAGTTCTTC. This gives the protein CATRSDSHWGGDYNEQFF. The V call is TRBV15, the J call TRBJ2-1; a weak D match, TRBD1 (5 bases). The length of the CDR3 is 18 residues. The germline V gene has CDR1 LNHNV and CDR2 YYDKDF (reference sequence). V was trimmed by 6 bases and J by 4 bases, leaving 25 bases between them.

The chain carries TRBV7-8 and TRBJ2-1; D possibly matches TRBD1 or TRBD2 (5 bases each). With 1 base removed from V and 2 bases from J, the gap between germline ends came to 9 bases. Germline CDR1 is SGHVS and CDR2 is FQNEAQ. This CDR3 is 15 amino acids long. The CDR3 DNA reads TGTGCCAGCAGCTTAGTGAGGGGCCCCTACAATGAGCAGTTCTTC. It yields the protein CASSLVRGPYNEQFF. The full variable domain, completed using reference TRBV7-8 and TRBJ2-1, is GAGVSQSPRYKVAKRGQDVALRCDPISGHVSLFWYQQALGQGPEFLTYFQNEAQLDKSGLPSDRFFAERPEGSVSTLKIQRTQQEDSAVYLCASSLVRGPYNEQFFGPGTRLTVL.

This chain links TRBV10-1 with TRBJ2-6; TRBD1 matches 11 bases. The germline gives CDR1 WNHNN, CDR2 SYGVQD (reference sequence). Trimming took 9 bases from V and 1 from J; bases not matched to a gene: 11. This CDR3 spans 18 amino acids. The CDR3 loop is CARFPGQGGRSGANVLTF. The CDR3 bases are TGCGCCAGATTCCCGGGACAGGGGGGGCGGTCTGGGGCCAACGTCCTGACTTTC.

As regards this clone: Other DNA sequences in the same sample also yield this CDR3. V usage is TRBV5-4 and J usage is TRBJ1-1; D perhaps matches TRBD1 (6 bases). CDR3 length: 14 amino acids. Per germline, CDR1 SGHNT and CDR2 YYREEE (reference sequence). The V end was cut by 2 bases, the J end by 4 bases, with 12 bases between. The CDR3 loop reads CASSFRGGGTEAFF. The CDR3 DNA reads as TGTGCCAGCAGCTTCAGGGGAGGGGGCACTGAAGCTTTCTTT.

This chain joins TRBV7-9 and TRBJ2-7, with 11 bases matching TRBD2. This CDR3 has 14 residues. V lost 5 bases and J lost 4; bases outside the gene matches: 4. Germline CDR1 reads SEHNR; CDR2 reads FQNEAQ (reference sequence). The CDR3 DNA reads TGTGCCAGCAGCGGAGGGACTAGCGGATACGAGCAGTACTTC. Translation: CASSGGTSGYEQYF.

On this clone: Other nucleotide sequences in the sample specify the same CDR3. This sequence joins TRBV7-9 and TRBJ1-1; maybe TRBD1 (5 bases). V was cut by 2 bases and J by 0 bases, with 10 bases left in between. Looked up from germline, CDR1 is SEHNR and CDR2 is FQNEAQ (reference sequence). The CDR3 is 15 residues long. In DNA form, the CDR3 reads TGTGCCAGCAGCTTAAAGGACAACCTGAACACTGAAGCTTTCTTT. It is translated as CASSLKDNLNTEAFF.

This clone has just a few counts. The J gene is TRBJ2-1, the V gene TRBV7-9; TRBD2 is a possible D gene (5 bases). Germline V CDR1 and CDR2: SEHNR, FQNEAQ (reference sequence). The CDR3 totals 11 residues. Trimming left V 8 bases short and J 12 bases short, with 14 bases between. CDR3 in DNA: TGTGCCAGCCAAGCCGGAGGTGGGCAGTTCTTC. Translated: CASQAGGGQFF. The whole variable domain, filled in from reference TRBV7-9 and TRBJ2-1, reads DTGVSQNPRHKITKRGQNVTFRCDPISEHNRLYWYRQTLGQGPEFLTYFQNEAQLEKSRLLSDRFSAERPKGSFSTLEIQRTEQGDSAMYLCASQAGGGQFFGPGTRLTVL.

The chain couples TRBV15 to TRBJ2-5; 13 bases agree with TRBD2. Germline values: CDR1 LNHNV, CDR2 YYDKDF (reference sequence). This CDR3 comprises 16 residues. V was pared by 4 bases and J by 5 bases, with 7 bases of the junction left unmatched. The CDR3 bases are TGTGCCACCAGCAACTGGACTAGCGGGAGTGGGGAGACCCAGTACTTC. Amino acids: CATSNWTSGSGETQYF.

The chain couples TRBV7-9 to TRBJ2-2, with 16 bases matching TRBD2. Per germline, CDR1 SEHNR and CDR2 FQNEAQ (reference sequence). The CDR3 runs 17 residues. Unmatched junction bases numbered 5, after V lost 4 bases and J lost 6 bases. The CDR3 sequence is CASSSGLAGGPAGELFF. The CDR3 bases are TGTGCCAGCAGCTCGGGACTAGCGGGAGGGCCGGCCGGGGAGCTGTTTTTT. Full variable domain (remainder filled in from reference TRBV7-9 and TRBJ2-2): DTGVSQNPRHKITKRGQNVTFRCDPISEHNRLYWYRQTLGQGPEFLTYFQNEAQLEKSRLLSDRFSAERPKGSFSTLEIQRTEQGDSAMYLCASSSGLAGGPAGELFFGEGSRLTVL.

The chain recombines TRBV28 with TRBJ1-4; unclear D gene. The CDR3 has 15 amino acids. The V and J ends lost 6 bases and 3 bases respectively, with 14 bases between them. Germline CDR1 reads MDHEN; CDR2 reads SYDVKM. This CDR3 reads CASSLEVAANEKLFF. Written as DNA, the CDR3 is TGTGCCAGCAGCCTAGAGGTGGCAGCTAATGAAAAACTGTTTTTT.

This chain links TRBV9 with TRBJ1-2, with 7 bases that match TRBD1. Germline V gives CDR1 SGDLS, CDR2 YYNGEE. CDR3 length equals 14 residues. J was trimmed by 8 bases and V by 3 bases; bases with no gene match: 10. The CDR3 protein is CASSAEDRRKGYTF. The CDR3 nucleotides are TGTGCCAGCAGCGCCGAGGACAGGAGGAAAGGCTACACCTTC.

The chain couples TRBV7-9 to TRBJ2-2; a possible D gene is TRBD1 (5 bases). Germline V CDR1 and CDR2: SEHNR, FQNEAQ (reference sequence). This CDR3 is built from 14 residues. Trimming took 1 base from V and 6 from J, leaving 9 bases between them. CDR3 in amino acids: CASSLVGEPGELFF. The CDR3 DNA follows: TGTGCCAGCAGCTTAGTAGGGGAACCCGGGGAGCTGTTTTTT.

Comment on this clone: The same CDR3 arises from other DNA sequences in this sample as well. This chain connects TRBV29-1 to TRBJ2-5, with TRBD2 as a possible D gene (5 bases). From germline, CDR1 is SQVTM and CDR2 ANQGSEA. V was trimmed by 1 base and J by 5 bases, leaving 14 bases between them. CDR3 size: 14 residues. This chain's CDR3 is CSVEVAGRGETQYF. CDR3 coding DNA: TGCAGCGTTGAAGTTGCAGGACGCGGGGAGACCCAGTACTTC.

CDR3 sequence reads: CASSSMDVGDAGFWEQFF. Written as DNA, the CDR3 is TGTGCCAGCAGCTCTATGGACGTTGGGGACGCCGGCTTTTGGGAGCAGTTCTTC. The chain is built from TRBV7-9 and TRBJ2-1; D may match TRBD1 or TRBD2 (5 bases each). The CDR3 consists of 18 residues. Trimming removed 4 bases from V and 10 bases from J, with 29 bases in between. Germline V CDR1 and CDR2: SEHNR, FQNEAQ (reference sequence).

Note on this clone: Other DNA sequences of this sample code for an identical CDR3. The CDR3 bases are TGTGCCAGCAGCTTGAGGGGCCAGCCCCAGCATTTT. Translating it yields CASSLRGQPQHF. The chain carries TRBV5-4 and TRBJ1-5; possible D gene TRBD1, 5 bases. The CDR3 covers 12 residues. From germline, CDR1 is SGHNT and CDR2 YYREEE (reference sequence). V was trimmed by 1 base and J by 7 bases, leaving 6 bases between them.

This chain connects TRBV19 to TRBJ1-2, with a weak D call TRBD1 (5 bases). V dropped 6 bases and J dropped 4 bases, with 18 bases sitting between them. Germline V CDR1 and CDR2: LNHDA, SQIVND (reference sequence). This CDR3 has 15 amino acids. The DNA of the CDR3 is TGTGCCAGTAGGACACTGCAGGGAAATGGCTATGGCTACACCTTC. Translated: CASRTLQGNGYGYTF.

This chain links TRBV15 with TRBJ2-2; D is possibly TRBD1 (6 bases). V lost 3 bases to trimming and J lost 1 base, with 6 bases between them. The germline gives CDR1 LNHNV, CDR2 YYDKDF (reference sequence). This CDR3 spans 14 amino acids. The CDR3 protein is CATSSRGNTGELFF. CDR3 DNA: TGTGCCACCAGCAGCAGGGGGAACACCGGGGAGCTGTTTTTT.

This rearrangement joins TRBV27 to TRBJ2-2; 8 bases line up with TRBD2. CDR3 length: 15 amino acids. The trim removed 5 bases at V and 3 bases at J, leaving 5 bases unmatched. Germline CDR1 and CDR2: MNHEY and SMNVEV (reference sequence). CDR3 region: CASSRSGRYTGELFF. CDR3 coding DNA: TGTGCCAGCAGTCGGAGCGGGAGATACACCGGGGAGCTGTTTTTT.

The CDR3 loop is CASTTFPGRTEAFF. For the CDR3, the DNA is TGTGCCAGCACTACATTTCCAGGGAGGACTGAAGCTTTCTTT. The gene calls are TRBV6-5 and TRBJ1-1; D perhaps matches TRBD1 (5 bases). Germline CDR1 is MNHEY and CDR2 is SVGAGI. Trimming took 7 bases from V and 5 from J, leaving 17 bases between them. The CDR3 has 14 residues.

Turning to this clone: Other DNA sequences in the same sample also yield this CDR3. The chain links TRBV6-5 to TRBJ1-5; D is ambiguous. Trimming shortened V by 0 bases and J by 3 bases, and 9 bases separated the two germline ends. Germline CDR1 is MNHEY and CDR2 is SVGAGI. This CDR3 has 15 residues. For the CDR3, the DNA is TGTGCCAGCAGTTACTCATCTGGGGACAATCAGCCCCAGCATTTT. Protein product: CASSYSSGDNQPQHF.

For the CDR3, the DNA is TGTGCCATCGCGGAGCTAGCGGGAGGGCCGGGCTCCTACAATGAGCAGTTCTTC. Translation: CAIAELAGGPGSYNEQFF. This chain uses TRBV10-3 with TRBJ2-1; TRBD2 matches at 12 bases. J was trimmed by 0 bases and V by 8 bases; bases with no gene match: 11. The CDR3 is 18 amino acids. Germline CDR1 ENHRY, CDR2 SYGVKD.

This chain joins TRBV27 and TRBJ2-7, with 8 bases aligning to TRBD1. The CDR3 loop spans 16 amino acids. Trimming removed 0 bases from V and 2 bases from J; junction bases left unmatched: 6. CDR1 and CDR2 (germline): MNHEY, SMNVEV (reference sequence). CDR3 in amino acids: CASSLSRPGGTYEQYF. In DNA, the CDR3 is TGTGCCAGCAGTTTATCGAGGCCAGGGGGCACCTACGAGCAGTACTTC.